A single TCR beta chain is shown here with its context. TCRdb keeps only in-frame clones here, not all; method: immunoSEQ multiplex PCR. The sample lists tens of thousands of clones; 70% to 90% were seen once. V shed 6 bases and J shed 4 bases, with 21 bases lying between them. Germline V CDR1 and CDR2: LNHDA, SQIVND (reference sequence). The CDR3 is 16 amino acids. Time point of the sample: pretreatment peripheral blood. The data are from a study of PD-L1 blockade in urothelial cancer. Study information: Male sex and bladder-origin urothelial cancer were recorded for about 85% of the roughly 30 patients.

The chain employs TRBV19 and TRBJ1-2; D might be TRBD1 (5 bases). This clonotype was sampled from a donor aged 40 or older with urothelial cancer. The starting material was PBMCs, obtained around atezolizumab (anti-PD-L1) treatment. This CDR3 is CASSDPGALRGYGYTF. CDR3 DNA: TGTGCCAGTAGCGACCCGGGAGCCCTGAGGGGCTATGGCTACACCTTC.